A selection of T cell receptor beta chains follows, all from one sample in a study of blood T cell repertoires in COVID-19. Here immunoSEQ multiplex PCR was the method, and the copy in TCRdb shows in-frame clones only, minus some. Counted here are around 120,000 clones, about 89% occurring once; the ten biggest clones make up under 30%. The sequenced material came from peripheral blood. The receptor source for this set is a woman aged 70-85 years with acute or convalescent COVID-19. CDR3s include the opening cysteine and the closing phenylalanine or tryptophan. Fields, in order: D gene, V gene, CDR3 length, J gene, clone size, CDR3 DNA, CDR3 protein. A D gene is named only where the DNA matches it firmly. Size values are once, few and many counts, or a class for expanded clones, and some rows have none.

>TRBD1|TRBV30|15|TRBJ1-6|-
TGTGCCTGGACCAGAACAGGGGGCGGTAATTCACCCCTCCACTTT
CAWTRTGGGNSPLHF
>-|TRBV15|16|TRBJ2-7|-
TGTGCCACCAGCACCTACGATTTCGGGGGGCCCTACGAGCAGTACTTC
CATSTYDFGGPYEQYF
>TRBD1|TRBV10-3|13|TRBJ2-7|-
TGTGCCATCAGTCCGGGACAGGGCTACGAGCAGTACTTC
CAISPGQGYEQYF
>-|TRBV7-9|12|TRBJ1-5|-
TGTGCCAGCAGCATCCTTAATCAGCCCCAGCATTTT
CASSILNQPQHF
>-|TRBV7-8|16|TRBJ1-2|-
TGTGCCAGCAGCTCTATGGGGCAGGGAAGCAACTATGGCTACACCTTC
CASSSMGQGSNYGYTF
>-|TRBV11-2|12|TRBJ1-6|-
TGTGCCAGCAGCTTAAACAGCTCACCCCTCCACTTT
CASSLNSSPLHF
>-|TRBV11-2|14|TRBJ1-2|-
TGTGCCAGCAGCTTATCCCGGGCTAACTATGGCTACACCTTC
CASSLSRANYGYTF
>TRBD2|TRBV24-1|16|TRBJ2-1|once
TGTGCCACCAGTGAGGCTGGGTACGGGGGGGCTTTTGAGCAGTTCTTC
CATSEAGYGGAFEQFF
>TRBD2|TRBV5-1|16|TRBJ2-5|-
TGCGCCAGCAGCGAATCACTAGCGGGGGGGCTTGAGACCCAGTACTTC
CASSESLAGGLETQYF
>TRBD1|TRBV19|14|TRBJ1-1|-
TGTGCCAGTAGTGGATCAGGGGGCATCACTGAAGCTTTCTTT
CASSGSGGITEAFF
>TRBD1|TRBV18|18|TRBJ1-5|once
TGTGCCAGCTCACCGCAGATGACAGGGGATGCGGGGAGGCAGCCCCAGCATTTT
CASSPQMTGDAGRQPQHF
>-|TRBV6-2/TRBV6-3|16|TRBJ2-2|-
TGTGCCAGCAGTTATCTGCCGGGGGATAACACCGGGGAGCTGTTTTTT
CASSYLPGDNTGELFF
>TRBD1|TRBV6-2/TRBV6-3|15|TRBJ1-1|-
TGTGCCAGCAGCTTAGATGGACAGGGAGGCACTGAAGCTTTCTTT
CASSLDGQGGTEAFF
>TRBD1|TRBV9|15|TRBJ2-1|-
TGTGCCAGCAGCGTTTTACAGGGGCCCTACAATGAGCAGTTCTTC
CASSVLQGPYNEQFF
>-|TRBV30|12|TRBJ1-6|-
TGTGCCGGGATCGGGTATAATTCACCCCTCCACTTT
CAGIGYNSPLHF
>TRBD2|TRBV3-1/TRBV3-2|15|TRBJ2-5|-
TGTGCCAGCAGCCACAGCGGGGGGAGCCAAGAGACCCAGTACTTC
CASSHSGGSQETQYF
>TRBD2|TRBV10-3|15|TRBJ2-1|-
TGTGCCACCGGGACCGGACTAGCGGGGGGCAATGAGCAGTTCTTC
CATGTGLAGGNEQFF
>TRBD2|TRBV4-1|15|TRBJ2-5|-
TGCGCCAGCAGCCAAGGCCTAGCGGGGGGGGAGACCCAGTACTTC
CASSQGLAGGETQYF
>-|TRBV19|9|TRBJ1-1|-
TGTGCCAGTACGTTCCGAGCTTTCTTT
CASTFRAFF
>TRBD2|TRBV24-1|17|TRBJ2-3|-
TGTGCCACCAGTGATTTGAGGCGGGGGGGCAGCGCAGATACGCAGTATTTT
CATSDLRRGGSADTQYF
>TRBD2|TRBV5-1|15|TRBJ2-3|-
TGCGCCAGCAGCTTGTCCAGCGGGGGGGAAGATACGCAGTATTTT
CASSLSSGGEDTQYF
>-|TRBV19|12|TRBJ1-2|-
TGTGCCAGTAGTGGGGGGGGTAGCGGCTACACCTTC
CASSGGGSGYTF
>-|TRBV5-1|13|TRBJ1-2|-
TGCGCCAGCAGCTTGGAAGGAGAGTATGGCTACACCTTC
CASSLEGEYGYTF
>-|TRBV6-2/TRBV6-3|17|TRBJ2-5|-
TGTGCCAGCAGTTACAGGGGCCACGTTAAAGTACAAGAGACCCAGTACTTC
CASSYRGHVKVQETQYF
>TRBD1|TRBV2|13|TRBJ2-5|-
TGTGCCAGCAGCGGACAGGCCCAAGAGACCCAGTACTTC
CASSGQAQETQYF
>-|TRBV3-1/TRBV3-2|14|TRBJ2-3|-
TGTGCCAGCAGCCCTTTGGGCTTGGGAGATACGCAGTATTTT
CASSPLGLGDTQYF
>-|TRBV24-1|12|TRBJ2-1|-
TGTGCCACCAGTGAAAGGGGTAATGAGCAGTTCTTC
CATSERGNEQFF
>TRBD1|TRBV4-1|19|TRBJ1-5|once
TGCGCCAGCAGCTACGACCCGGGACAGGGACCTGTTGGCAATCAGCCCCAGCATTTT
CASSYDPGQGPVGNQPQHF
>TRBD2|TRBV4-1|15|TRBJ2-7|-
TGCGCCAGCAGCTACGGGACTAGCGGGACCTACGAGCAGTACTTC
CASSYGTSGTYEQYF
>TRBD2|TRBV6-6|15|TRBJ2-7|-
TGTGCCAGTAACGCGGACGCGGGGGGTTACAGGGAGCAGTACTTC
CASNADAGGYREQYF
>-|TRBV19|13|TRBJ2-7|-
TGTGCCAGTAAGAAGGGGGAGTACTACGAGCAGTACTTC
CASKKGEYYEQYF
>TRBD2|TRBV6-2/TRBV6-3|17|TRBJ2-1|-
TGTGCCAGCAGTAGCCAAACTAGCGGGGGGCCCAACAATGAGCAGTTCTTC
CASSSQTSGGPNNEQFF
>-|TRBV15|15|TRBJ1-1|-
TGTGCCACCAGCAGACCCGCAGGGTTTGAGACTGAAGCTTTCTTT
CATSRPAGFETEAFF
>-|TRBV29-1|16|TRBJ2-5|-
TGCAGCGCTGTGGTTGGGGGGGCGGGAGCACAAGAGACCCAGTACTTC
CSAVVGGAGAQETQYF
>-|TRBV2|14|TRBJ2-3|-
TGTGCCAGCAGTCAATTACTAGCTACAGATACGCAGTATTTT
CASSQLLATDTQYF
>TRBD2|TRBV9|15|TRBJ2-2|-
TGTGCCAGCAGCTTCGCGGGGGGGCAAACCGGGGAGCTGTTTTTT
CASSFAGGQTGELFF
>-|TRBV6-5|15|TRBJ2-1|-
TGTGCCAGCAGTCCTAGCCTAGGGTCCTACAATGAGCAGTTCTTC
CASSPSLGSYNEQFF
>-|TRBV9|13|TRBJ1-2|-
TGTGCCAGCAGCGTAGAGGCAGGGTTTGGCTACACCTTC
CASSVEAGFGYTF
>TRBD1|TRBV7-9|13|TRBJ1-2|-
TGTGCCAGCTCCAGGACAGGGCCGGATGGCTACACCTTC
CASSRTGPDGYTF
>-|TRBV12-3/TRBV12-4|13|TRBJ1-2|-
TGTGCCAGCAGTTTCGGCATAGACTTTGGCTACACCTTC
CASSFGIDFGYTF
>TRBD2|TRBV5-1|15|TRBJ2-1|-
TGCGCCAGCAGCTTGAGCGGGGACTCCTACAATGAGCAGTTCTTC
CASSLSGDSYNEQFF
>TRBD1|TRBV19|14|TRBJ2-3|many
TGTGCCAGCCACGGACAGGCCGCGGTCGGTGCGCAGTATTTT
CASHGQAAVGAQYF
>-|TRBV7-3|15|TRBJ2-1|-
TGTGCCAGCAGCCCACTAACAGGGTCCCACAATGAGCAGTTCTTC
CASSPLTGSHNEQFF
>TRBD1|TRBV28|13|TRBJ1-2|few
TGTGCCAGCAGTTGGGGACAGGGTGGGGGCTACACCTTC
CASSWGQGGGYTF
>TRBD1|TRBV5-8|17|TRBJ1-5|-
TGTGCCAGCAGCTGGGAAACCGGGACAGGGAGGGATCAGCCCCAGCATTTT
CASSWETGTGRDQPQHF
>TRBD2|TRBV4-1|21|TRBJ2-5|-
TGCGCCAGCAGCCAAGATAGTGGGCTAGCGGGGGCCGGGCTCAAACAAGAGACCCAGTACTTC
CASSQDSGLAGAGLKQETQYF
>TRBD2|TRBV6-5|15|TRBJ2-7|-
TGTGCCACAAAAGTCACTAGCGGGAACCCCTACGAGCAGTACTTC
CATKVTSGNPYEQYF
>TRBD2|TRBV30|14|TRBJ2-1|-
TGTGCCTGGAGTGTTACTAGCGGGGCTAATGAGCAGTTCTTC
CAWSVTSGANEQFF
>TRBD1|TRBV5-4|16|TRBJ2-7|once
TGTGCCAGCAGCTTGGGACAGGGGGCGGGATCCTACGAGCAGTACTTC
CASSLGQGAGSYEQYF
>TRBD1|TRBV11-2|15|TRBJ2-7|-
TGTGCCAGCAGCTCGCCCCTGACAGGGTTCTACGAGCAGTACTTC
CASSSPLTGFYEQYF
>-|TRBV5-1|16|TRBJ1-1|few
TGCGCCAGCAGCTTAAGTTCACGGGGGGCGAACACTGAAGCTTTCTTT
CASSLSSRGANTEAFF
>-|TRBV10-2|15|TRBJ1-3|-
TGCGCCAGCAGGGAGGGGGGGGCAGGAGGAAACACCATATATTTT
CASREGGAGGNTIYF
>TRBD1|TRBV28|16|TRBJ2-1|-
TGTGCCAGCAGTCCACACGGGACAGGGGTAGGCAATGAGCAGTTCTTC
CASSPHGTGVGNEQFF
>TRBD1|TRBV19|15|TRBJ2-5|-
TGTGCCAGTAGTATCAGGGGGCAGCACCAAGAGACCCAGTACTTC
CASSIRGQHQETQYF
>TRBD1|TRBV29-1|18|TRBJ2-1|-
TGCAGCGTTGAAAGGTCAAAAGGACAGGTTTCGGGTTACAATGAGCAGTTCTTC
CSVERSKGQVSGYNEQFF